This passage covers 21 T cell receptor beta chains from one sample sequenced in a study of T cell repertoires in cytomegalovirus infection. Using its own MiXCR run on the reads, TCRdb lists one record per CDR3 protein. This table has around 330,000 distinct CDR3 sequences, 17% appearing once. Input material: PBMCs. The receptors stem from a human donor in good health (CMV status not recorded). Some clones in this sample may be carry-over from other donors' samples.

This clonotype was picked up a small number of times. The chain combines TRBV4-2 with TRBJ2-2; D uncertain. The CDR3 spans 15 residues. Germline V gene lookup returns CDR1 LGHNA and CDR2 YNFKEQ. Trimming took 4 bases from V and 0 from J, leaving 9 bases between them. The CDR3 DNA sequence: TGTGCCAGCAGCCGCGAGGCAGCGAACACCGGGGAGCTGTTTTTT. This codes for CASSREAANTGELFF.

This clonotype has more than one count but fewer than ten. This chain joins TRBV18 and TRBJ2-1, with TRBD1 identical over 9 bases. V was clipped by 4 bases and J by 2 bases; unmatched bases: 3. The germline gives CDR1 KGHSH, CDR2 LQKENI. This CDR3 has 15 amino acids. CDR3: CASSRRQGAYNEQFF. In nucleotides, the CDR3 is TGTGCCAGCTCACGGAGACAGGGGGCCTACAATGAGCAGTTCTTC. The complete variable domain, with remaining parts taken from reference TRBV18 and TRBJ2-1, reads NAGVMQNPRHLVRRRGQEARLRCSPMKGHSHVYWYRQLPEEGLKFMVYLQKENIIDESGMPKERFSAEFPKEGPSILRIQQVVRGDSAAYFCASSRRQGAYNEQFFGPGTRLTVL.

The chain has TRBV10-3 and TRBJ2-1; TRBD1 matches 11 bases. V trimming: 8 bases; J trimming: 7 bases; junction bases outside the gene matches: 4. This CDR3 contains 13 residues. Germline V gene data show CDR1 as ENHRY and CDR2 as SYGVKD. CDR3 nucleotides: TGTGCCATCGGGGACAGGGGGGAGAATGAGCAGTTCTTC. It yields the protein CAIGDRGENEQFF.

V is TRBV20-1 and J is TRBJ1-2, with D possibly matching TRBD1 (5 bases). The CDR3 extends over 15 amino acids. The germline V gene encodes CDR1 DFQATT and CDR2 SNEGSKA (reference sequence). V lost 5 bases and J lost 8, with 24 bases in between. The CDR3 coding sequence is TGCAGTGCTGGGGGGTCCGGGCCGTCCCCTGGCGGCTACACCTTC. Encoded protein: CSAGGSGPSPGGYTF.

This clonotype came up many times. The chain carries TRBV11-3 and TRBJ1-1; D uncertain. In germline, CDR1 is SGHNT, CDR2 YENEEA. The V and J ends lost 5 bases and 1 base respectively, with 5 bases between them. CDR3 length: 12 residues. The CDR3 region is CASSARNTEAFF. Here the CDR3 DNA reads TGTGCCAGCAGCGCCCGGAACACTGAAGCTTTCTTT.

The chain has TRBV18 and TRBJ2-7, with D perhaps TRBD2 (6 bases). CDR1 is KGHSH, CDR2 LQKENI, per germline. This CDR3 contains 14 residues. Trimming took off 4 bases at V and 6 bases at J, with 16 bases between the two ends. The CDR3 loop is CASSLYPGGPEQYF. The CDR3 coding sequence is TGTGCCAGCTCACTATACCCCGGAGGGCCCGAGCAGTACTTC. Full variable domain (remainder filled in from reference TRBV18 and TRBJ2-7): NAGVMQNPRHLVRRRGQEARLRCSPMKGHSHVYWYRQLPEEGLKFMVYLQKENIIDESGMPKERFSAEFPKEGPSILRIQQVVRGDSAAYFCASSLYPGGPEQYFGPGTRLTVT.

This clonotype was counted many times. The gene calls are TRBV12-3 or TRBV12-4 and TRBJ1-2, with a possible D match to TRBD1 (5 bases). This CDR3 has 12 amino acids. CDR3 DNA: TGTGTCATACGGGAGGAAGGGGATGGCTACACCTTC. This encodes CVIREEGDGYTF.

J is TRBJ1-1 and V is TRBV10-3; D unresolved. V was pared by 7 bases and J by 0 bases, with 12 bases between. Germline V CDR1 and CDR2: ENHRY, SYGVKD. The CDR3 extends over 14 amino acids. The CDR3: CAIKGTAMNTEAFF. CDR3 in DNA: TGTGCCATCAAAGGCACGGCTATGAACACTGAAGCTTTCTTT.

The chain combines TRBV12-3 or TRBV12-4 with TRBJ1-2, with D unresolved. V lost 6 bases, J lost 7 bases, and 12 bases lay in between. The CDR3 length is 12 residues. The CDR3 protein is CASSRRPGGYTF. CDR3 nucleotides: TGTGCCAGCAGCCGAAGACCGGGTGGCTACACCTTC.

The rearrangement uses TRBV4-1 and TRBJ1-3, with 8 bases identical to TRBD1. CDR3 length: 16 amino acids. Germline CDR1 MGHRA, CDR2 YSYEKL. Unmatched junction bases numbered 5, after V lost 0 bases and J lost 4 bases. CDR3 bases: TGCGCCAGCAGCCAAGATCGGACAGGGTCGGGAAACACCATATATTTT. It codes for CASSQDRTGSGNTIYF.

The CDR3: CASSYRDSGSYEQYF. The CDR3 DNA sequence: TGTGCCAGCAGTTACCGGGACAGCGGCTCCTACGAGCAGTACTTC. The genes are TRBV2 and TRBJ2-7, with 7 bases aligning to TRBD1. Germline CDR1 reads SNHLY; CDR2 reads FYNNEI. This CDR3 is 15 amino acids long. V gave up 5 bases and J gave up 0 bases; unmatched junction bases: 7.

This clonotype has a count of ten or more. The chain uses TRBV19 and TRBJ1-5, with D hard to call. Trimming pared 1 base from V and 3 bases from J, leaving 10 bases between. The CDR3 has 15 amino acids. Germline V lookup: CDR1 LNHDA, CDR2 SQIVND (reference sequence). The CDR3, as DNA: TGTGCCAGTAGTATAGGTTGGCAGAACAATCAGCCCCAGCATTTT. Translated: CASSIGWQNNQPQHF.

The chain couples TRBV19 to TRBJ2-7, with a tentative D call TRBD2 (6 bases). Germline assignment: CDR1 LNHDA and CDR2 SQIVND (reference sequence). This CDR3 contains 14 residues. With 5 bases removed from V and 2 bases from J, the gap between germline ends came to 13 bases. In DNA, the CDR3 is TGTGCCAGTAGTGAACAGACGGGAGCCTACGAGCAGTACTTC. Translating it yields CASSEQTGAYEQYF.

This clonotype was counted ten times or more. The chain links TRBV7-2 to TRBJ2-3, with a possible D match to TRBD2 (5 bases). CDR3 length: 15 residues. V was pared by 5 bases and J by 0 bases, with 12 bases between. Germline V gene data show CDR1 as SGHTA and CDR2 as FQGNSA. The chain's CDR3 is CASSPDRTSTDTQYF. CDR3 coding DNA: TGTGCCAGCAGCCCTGACCGGACTAGCACAGATACGCAGTATTTT.

The sample holds many counts of this clonotype. V is TRBV5-4 and J is TRBJ2-4; D remains ambiguous. Germline assignment: CDR1 SGHNT and CDR2 YYREEE (reference sequence). There are 14 residues in the CDR3. Trimming took 1 base from V and 0 from J, leaving 5 bases between them. The CDR3 protein is CASSLWGAKNIQYF. For the CDR3, the DNA is TGTGCCAGCAGCTTGTGGGGAGCCAAAAACATTCAGTACTTC. Full variable domain (rest looked up from reference TRBV5-4 and TRBJ2-4): ETGVTQSPTHLIKTRGQQVTLRCSSQSGHNTVSWYQQALGQGPQFIFQYYREEENGRGNFPPRFSGLQFPNYSSELNVNALELDDSALYLCASSLWGAKNIQYFGAGTRLSVL.

The chain recombines TRBV6-2 or TRBV6-3 with TRBJ1-1; D is ambiguous. Trimming took 4 bases from V and 5 from J, leaving 17 bases between them. The CDR3 has 15 residues. The germline V gene has CDR1 MNHEY and CDR2 SVGEGT. The chain's CDR3 is CASSWSPDGDTEAFF. The CDR3, as DNA: TGTGCCAGCAGTTGGAGTCCCGACGGGGATACTGAAGCTTTCTTT.

V and J are TRBV5-6 and TRBJ2-7, with 7 bases matching TRBD1. CDR3 length: 13 residues. Per germline, CDR1 SGHDT and CDR2 YYEEEE. Losses at the gene ends were 5 bases for V and 4 bases for J; bases not matched to a gene: 6. CDR3 in DNA: TGTGCCAGCAGAAACCGGGACAGTTACGAGCAGTACTTC. It is translated as CASRNRDSYEQYF.

This clonotype was detected many times. The CDR3 nucleotides are TGTGCCAGCAGCTCCCCATATGAGCAGTTCTTC. It specifies CASSSPYEQFF. The rearrangement links TRBV7-9 to TRBJ2-1, with no clear D. The ends were cut back, 4 bases at V and 8 bases at J, with 6 bases in the middle. CDR1 is SEHNR, CDR2 FQNEAQ, per germline (reference sequence). The CDR3 is 11 residues long.

The rearrangement joins TRBV6-2 or TRBV6-3 to TRBJ1-1; TRBD1 is a possible D gene (5 bases). Per germline, CDR1 MNHEY and CDR2 SVGEGT. CDR3 size: 14 residues. V shed 2 bases and J shed 4 bases, with 11 bases lying between them. This CDR3 is CASSYPAGLTEAFF. The CDR3 DNA reads TGTGCCAGCAGTTACCCGGCAGGGCTCACTGAAGCTTTCTTT.

The chain employs TRBV12-3 or TRBV12-4 and TRBJ1-2; D not certain. Deletions cut 2 bases from V and 8 bases from J, with 12 bases between. CDR3 length: 13 residues. The CDR3 DNA reads as TGTGCCAGCAGTTTAATAGGGAATGACGGCTACACCTTC. Translated: CASSLIGNDGYTF.

This clonotype was found a few times. The rearrangement uses TRBV6-6 and TRBJ2-7, with 8 bases aligning to TRBD1. CDR3 size: 12 residues. Germline loops: CDR1 MNHNY, CDR2 SVGAGI (reference sequence). V was pared by 5 bases and J by 8 bases, with 5 bases of the junction left unmatched. The CDR3 is CASSPGQGQQYF. The CDR3 nucleotides read TGTGCCAGCAGTCCCGGACAGGGCCAGCAGTACTTC.